A single sample gave rise to the 9 T cell receptor beta chains below, sequenced in a study of CD4 and CD8 cells across lung adenocarcinoma regions (dated by TCRdb to between 2017 and 2018). Library preparation used PCR. Sequencing was carried out with a HiSeq X Ten. Using fastp at Q25 and MiXCR, TCRdb reprocessed the public reads and kept productive beta chains. Each CDR3 protein appears once, grouped with its most common genes and DNA. The sample contains 4,000 to 5,500 distinct CDR3 sequences, just under 60% of them found a single time. The leading ten clones occupy 16% of the sample. Source material: CD4+ T cells from the center of a lung tumor. The cell subset or site label for this specimen denotes: tumor center region. The receptors were sampled from a male donor with lung adenocarcinoma. The CD4 and CD8 labels of this study may be unreliable.

V is TRBV11-1 and J is TRBJ2-1; D gene uncertain. Germline values: CDR1 SGHAT, CDR2 FQDESV (reference sequence). The CDR3 totals 13 residues. The germline V and J ends were trimmed by 5 bases and 7 bases, with 12 bases remaining between them. CDR3 sequence reads: CASSRDVRNEQFF. The CDR3 region has the DNA TGTGCCAGCAGCCGAGACGTGCGGAATGAGCAGTTCTTC. Variable domain in full (rest from reference TRBV11-1 and TRBJ2-1): EAEVAQSPRYKITEKSQAVAFWCDPISGHATLYWYRQILGQGPELLVQFQDESVVDDSQLPKDRFSAERLKGVDSTLKIQPAELGDSAMYLCASSRDVRNEQFFGPGTRLTVL.

With respect to this clonotype: Mismatch with germline at one junction end may stem from a read error. The chain joins TRBV10-3 to TRBJ2-3; TRBD1 or TRBD2 may be the D gene (6 bases each). The germline gives CDR1 ENHRY, CDR2 SYGVKD. This CDR3 comprises 14 residues. DNA of the CDR3: TGTGCGGGGGCCGGGGGCCGGGACACAGATACCCAGTACTTT. Amino acid sequence: CAGAGGRDTDTQYF.

V usage is TRBV6-1 and J usage is TRBJ2-7, with D perhaps matching TRBD2 (5 bases). CDR3 length equals 14 residues. Trimming shortened V by 6 bases and J by 1 base, and 13 bases separated the two germline ends. The germline V gene encodes CDR1 MNHNS and CDR2 SASEGT. The CDR3: CASRQGGLSYEQYF. The CDR3 DNA follows: TGTGCCAGCAGGCAAGGAGGTTTATCCTACGAGCAGTACTTC.

Comment on this clonotype: Sequence at one end of the junction differs from germline and may be a read error. This chain joins TRBV6-1 and TRBJ2-4, with D tentatively TRBD1 (6 bases). The CDR3 totals 16 residues. Germline lookup yields CDR1 MNHNS and CDR2 SASEGT. CDR3 protein: CASTSDWGRRGNTQYF. The CDR3 DNA follows: TGTGCCAGCACCTCGGACTGGGGACGCAGGGGAAACACTCAGTACTTC.

V usage is TRBV12-3 or TRBV12-4 and J usage is TRBJ1-2; TRBD1 matches 7 bases. The V gene end was trimmed by 6 bases and the J gene end by 7 bases; junction bases not matched to a gene: 11. This CDR3 is built from 14 residues. This CDR3 reads CASRSGQGVRGYTF. The CDR3 DNA reads TGTGCCAGCAGATCAGGGCAGGGGGTTCGTGGCTACACCTTC.

As to this clonotype: The conserved phenylalanine or tryptophan normally closing the CDR3 is absent here, so this likely arose from a read error. The chain is built from TRBV6-1 and TRBJ1-2; tentative D call: TRBD1 (6 bases). V was cut by 3 bases and J by 9 bases, with 14 bases left in between. CDR3 length: 13 amino acids. Germline CDR1 MNHNS, CDR2 SASEGT. CDR3 region: CASSDTGGLSYTS. CDR3 DNA sequence: TGTGCCAGCAGTGATACGGGGGGCCTAAGCTACACCTCC.

As regards this clonotype: Relative to the germline gene, one junction end is altered; a read error may explain this. The chain employs TRBV6-1 and TRBJ2-3; 8 bases line up with TRBD1. Germline values: CDR1 MNHNS, CDR2 SASEGT. The CDR3 loop spans 14 amino acids. The CDR3 loop reads CAGRGQGGQDTQYF. DNA for the CDR3: TGTGCCGGCAGGGGGCAGGGCGGCCAAGATACGCAGTATTTC.

This chain connects TRBV6-5 to TRBJ1-4, with no clear D. The CDR3 is 16 amino acids. Germline CDR1 MNHEY, CDR2 SVGAGI. The V end was cut by 0 bases, the J end by 16 bases, with 24 bases between. In nucleotides, the CDR3 is TGTGCCAGCAGTTACTCTAGGAGTTTGGTCACTAATACGCAGTTTTTT. This encodes CASSYSRSLVTNTQFF.

The chain combines TRBV6-1 with TRBJ2-1; the match to TRBD2 covers 9 bases. Germline CDR1 reads MNHNS; CDR2 reads SASEGT. The V and J ends lost 5 bases and 9 bases, in that order; junction bases with no gene match: 8. The CDR3 extends over 14 amino acids. This chain's CDR3 is CASSTLAGSGEQFF. CDR3 nucleotide sequence: TGTGCCAGCAGTACCCTAGCGGGGAGCGGTGAGCAGTTCTTC.